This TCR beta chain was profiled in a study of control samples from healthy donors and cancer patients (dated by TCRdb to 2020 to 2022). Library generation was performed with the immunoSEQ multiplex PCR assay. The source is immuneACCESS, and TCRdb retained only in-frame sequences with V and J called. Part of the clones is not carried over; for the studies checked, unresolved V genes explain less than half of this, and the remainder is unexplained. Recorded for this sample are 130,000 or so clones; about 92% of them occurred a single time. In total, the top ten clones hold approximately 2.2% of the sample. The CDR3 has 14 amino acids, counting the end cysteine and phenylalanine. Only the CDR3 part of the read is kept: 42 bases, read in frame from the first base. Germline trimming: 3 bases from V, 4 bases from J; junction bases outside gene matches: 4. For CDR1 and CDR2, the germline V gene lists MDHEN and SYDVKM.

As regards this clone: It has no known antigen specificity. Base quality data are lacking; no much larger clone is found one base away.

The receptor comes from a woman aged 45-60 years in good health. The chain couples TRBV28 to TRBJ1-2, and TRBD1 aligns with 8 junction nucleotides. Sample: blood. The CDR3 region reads CASSLSRGLYGYTF. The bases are TGTGCCAGCAGTTTGTCCAGGGGGCTCTATGGCTACACCTTC.